A single sample gave rise to the 26 T cell receptor beta chains below, sequenced in a study of cytotoxic CD8 clonotypes in ibrutinib-treated CLL. Profiled with immunoSEQ multiplex PCR; TCRdb holds only in-frame clones, not every one. The sample includes fewer than 50,000 clones, more than 45% seen only once; the top ten take approximately 32%. This specimen was PBMCs, taken after 12 months of ibrutinib treatment. These receptors all stem from a human donor with chronic lymphocytic leukemia.

This clone came up a few times. This chain uses TRBV27 with TRBJ1-2, with no clear D. This CDR3 region has 14 residues. The V gene's germline CDR1 is MNHEY and CDR2 SMNVEV (reference sequence). V lost 6 bases, J lost 4 bases, and 15 bases lay in between. The DNA of the CDR3 is TGTGCCAGCAGCCCTACGGACGGATTCTATGGCTACACCTTC. It translates to CASSPTDGFYGYTF.

The rearrangement joins TRBV7-1 to TRBJ2-6, with D possibly TRBD1 on 5 matching bases. TRBV7-1 falls under the ORF class, with uncertain function. The CDR3 has 18 amino acids. V was clipped by 5 bases and J by 5 bases, with 22 bases between them. The CDR3 loop is CASSRAIRGQSRANVLTF. The CDR3 nucleotides read TGTGCCAGCAGCCGAGCCATACGAGGACAAAGTCGGGCCAACGTCCTGACTTTC.

The V call is TRBV5-6, the J call TRBJ2-6; D may be TRBD1 (6 bases). In germline, CDR1 is SGHDT, CDR2 YYEEEE. Trimming removed 2 bases from V and 0 bases from J, with 15 bases in between. There are 18 residues in the CDR3. CDR3 coding DNA: TGTGCCAGCAGCTTCGGCAGGGGCCCTATCTCTGGGGCCAACGTCCTGACTTTC. It is translated as CASSFGRGPISGANVLTF.

The chain has TRBV30 and TRBJ2-7, with 10 bases aligning to TRBD2. The CDR3 extends over 15 amino acids. With 3 bases clipped from V and 1 base from J, the junction kept 6 bases outside the gene matches. CDR1 is GTSNPN, CDR2 SVGIG, per germline (reference sequence). The CDR3 reads CAWSPLAGVSYEQYF. The CDR3 DNA reads as TGTGCCTGGAGCCCTCTAGCGGGAGTATCCTACGAGCAGTACTTC.

The table lists this clone with a count of one. The chain uses TRBV30 and TRBJ2-7, with TRBD2 as a possible D gene (5 bases). Per germline, CDR1 GTSNPN and CDR2 SVGIG (reference sequence). There are 12 residues in the CDR3. V gave up 0 bases and J gave up 7 bases, with 10 bases separating them. In nucleotides, the CDR3 is TGTGCCTGGAGTGTACCGGGGTTGGAGCAGTACTTC. It yields the protein CAWSVPGLEQYF.

The chain has TRBV28 and TRBJ2-1; 9 nucleotides agree with TRBD1. Trimming removed 6 bases from V and 7 bases from J; junction bases left unmatched: 10. Germline V gives CDR1 MDHEN, CDR2 SYDVKM. The CDR3 contains 15 residues. The DNA of the CDR3 is TGTGCCAGCAGAGCAACCGGGACAGGGCGGAATGAGCAGTTCTTC. It is translated as CASRATGTGRNEQFF.

This clone has a handful of counts. The CDR3 loop reads CASSPAAGIEKQFF. The CDR3, as DNA: TGTGCCAGCAGCCCTGCTGCGGGAATCGAAAAGCAGTTCTTC. The chain is built from TRBV7-3 and TRBJ2-1, with a possible D match to TRBD2 (6 bases). Germline CDR1 SGHTA, CDR2 FQGTGA. The CDR3 is 14 residues long. The ends were cut back, 5 bases at V and 11 bases at J, with 19 bases in the middle.

The chain links TRBV7-6 to TRBJ2-2; a possible D gene is TRBD2 (5 bases). CDR3 length: 16 amino acids. CDR1 SGHVS and CDR2 FNYEAQ come from the germline V gene. V lost 1 base to trimming and J lost 1 base, with 10 bases between them. CDR3 nucleotide sequence: TGTGCCAGCAGCTTAGTATCGGGGATGAACACCGGGGAGCTGTTTTTT. Translating it yields CASSLVSGMNTGELFF. Combining the CDR3 with reference TRBV7-6 and TRBJ2-2 gives the whole variable domain GAGVSQSPRYKVTKRGQDVALRCDPISGHVSLYWYRQALGQGPEFLTYFNYEAQQDKSGLPNDRFSAERPEGSISTLTIQRTEQRDSAMYRCASSLVSGMNTGELFFGEGSRLTVL.

The chain joins TRBV29-1 to TRBJ1-1; unclear D gene. V lost 3 bases to trimming and J lost 0 bases, with 5 bases between them. CDR3 length: 12 residues. Germline CDR1 and CDR2: SQVTM and ANQGSEA. CDR3 sequence: CSVDSLNTEAFF. For the CDR3, the DNA is TGCAGCGTTGACAGTCTGAACACTGAAGCTTTCTTT.

Here the CDR3 reads CASRPRLIQETQYF. CDR3 bases: TGTGCCAGCAGACCCCGCTTAATTCAAGAGACCCAGTACTTC. This chain links TRBV5-4 with TRBJ2-5; D ambiguous. Germline V gives CDR1 SGHNT, CDR2 YYREEE (reference sequence). V was trimmed by 5 bases and J by 2 bases, leaving 13 bases between them. The CDR3 sequence is 14 residues long.

V usage is TRBV2 and J usage is TRBJ1-2, with a possible D match to TRBD1 (6 bases). V lost 8 bases and J 5 bases, leaving 12 bases between the germline ends. CDR1 and CDR2 from the germline V gene are SNHLY and FYNNEI. The CDR3 is 12 amino acids. The CDR3 region has the DNA TGTGCCAGCTGGGACACGAGTTATGGCTACACCTTC. This gives the protein CASWDTSYGYTF. Drawing the rest from reference TRBV2 and TRBJ1-2, the complete variable domain is EPEVTQTPSHQVTQMGQEVILRCVPISNHLYFYWYRQILGQKVEFLVSFYNNEISEKSEIFDDQFSVERPDGSNFTLKIRSTKLEDSAMYFCASWDTSYGYTFGSGTRLTVV.

The chain is built from TRBV28 and TRBJ2-7; D remains unclear. CDR1 and CDR2 (germline): MDHEN, SYDVKM. V lost 6 bases, J lost 6 bases, and 21 bases lay in between. The CDR3 runs to 15 residues. CDR3 loop: CASSPSSVGFGEQYF. In DNA form, the CDR3 reads TGTGCCAGCAGCCCTTCTAGTGTCGGTTTCGGCGAGCAGTACTTC.

This chain uses TRBV7-3 with TRBJ1-2, with a weak D call TRBD1 (5 bases). V lost 3 bases and J 0 bases, leaving 17 bases between the germline ends. The length of the CDR3 is 17 residues. Germline lookup yields CDR1 SGHTA and CDR2 FQGTGA. In nucleotides, the CDR3 is TGTGCCAGCAGCTTGTCGTTTAAGACAGCCACTAACTATGGCTACACCTTC. Residues: CASSLSFKTATNYGYTF.

The genes are TRBV6-6 and TRBJ2-7; either TRBD1 or TRBD2 may supply D (5 bases each). With 5 bases removed from V and 3 bases from J, the gap between germline ends came to 11 bases. Germline V gene data show CDR1 as MNHNY and CDR2 as SVGAGI (reference sequence). CDR3 length: 13 residues. The CDR3 nucleotides are TGTGCCAGCAGTAAGGGACGGAACTACGAGCAGTACTTC. Its protein product is CASSKGRNYEQYF.

J is TRBJ2-7 and V is TRBV14, with D unresolved. Germline CDR1 is SGHDN and CDR2 is FVKESK. The CDR3 runs to 12 residues. Trimming stripped 4 bases from V and 6 bases from J, with 10 bases between. The CDR3 sequence is CASSLTFSEQYF. The DNA for the CDR3 is TGTGCCAGCAGCCTGACCTTTTCCGAGCAGTACTTC.

CDR3 loop: CASSVPSAASTDTQYF. CDR3 nucleotides: TGTGCCAGCAGCGTTCCTAGCGCGGCTAGCACAGATACGCAGTATTTT. The chain couples TRBV9 to TRBJ2-3; possible D gene TRBD2, 6 bases. The V end was cut by 2 bases, the J end by 0 bases, with 13 bases between. Germline V lookup: CDR1 SGDLS, CDR2 YYNGEE. The length of the CDR3 is 16 residues.

This clone was detected a few times. The V call is TRBV29-1, the J call TRBJ2-1; TRBD2 matches at 7 bases. Germline CDR1 SQVTM, CDR2 ANQGSEA. With V trimmed by 3 bases and J by 3 bases, 8 bases remained unmatched. The CDR3 has 15 residues. This CDR3 is CSVDPWRESYNEQFF. The CDR3 coding sequence is TGCAGCGTTGATCCTTGGCGGGAGAGCTACAATGAGCAGTTCTTC.

The chain has TRBV6-6 and TRBJ1-4; 9 positions match TRBD1. Germline CDR1 reads MNHNY; CDR2 reads SVGAGI (reference sequence). Unmatched junction bases numbered 13, after V lost 6 bases and J lost 8 bases. The CDR3 loop spans 16 amino acids. CDR3 sequence reads: CASSRDRAGVREKLFF. The DNA for the CDR3 is TGTGCCAGCAGCCGGGACAGGGCGGGCGTTAGAGAAAAACTGTTTTTT.

This chain uses TRBV2 with TRBJ1-1; TRBD1 is a possible D gene (5 bases). The length of the CDR3 is 13 residues. Between the trimmed V and J ends, which lost 8 bases and 5 bases, there was a span of 15 bases. Germline V gene data show CDR1 as SNHLY and CDR2 as FYNNEI. The CDR3 nucleotides read TGTGCCAGCGAGGAGGAGTCAGGGACTGAAGCTTTCTTT. Translating it yields CASEEESGTEAFF.

This clone was seen only a few times. V and J are TRBV6-6 and TRBJ1-5; tentative D call: TRBD1 (5 bases). The CDR3 has 14 residues. Germline V gives CDR1 MNHNY, CDR2 SVGAGI (reference sequence). Deletions cut 6 bases from V and 6 bases from J, with 15 bases between. The DNA of the CDR3 is TGTGCCAGCAGCACCGCATCGGGGGGTCAGCCCCAGCATTTT. Translation: CASSTASGGQPQHF.

This clone showed up just a few times. The CDR3 is CSVEITSGRYYEQYF. The DNA of the CDR3 is TGCAGCGTTGAAATTACTAGCGGGAGGTACTACGAGCAGTACTTC. The chain combines TRBV29-1 with TRBJ2-7; 12 nucleotides align to TRBD2. V lost 2 bases and J lost 3; bases outside the gene matches: 5. In germline, CDR1 is SQVTM, CDR2 ANQGSEA. CDR3 size: 15 residues.

This clone was detected only once. The chain joins TRBV7-9 to TRBJ2-1; perhaps D is TRBD1 or TRBD2 (5 bases each). Germline V CDR1 and CDR2: SEHNR, FQNEAQ (reference sequence). The CDR3 is 16 residues long. V lost 5 bases, J lost 5 bases, and 19 bases lay in between. CDR3 region: CASSPPPGRTDNEQFF. CDR3 in DNA: TGTGCCAGCAGCCCACCTCCGGGGCGTACCGACAATGAGCAGTTCTTC. The full variable domain, completed using reference TRBV7-9 and TRBJ2-1, is DTGVSQNPRHKITKRGQNVTFRCDPISEHNRLYWYRQTLGQGPEFLTYFQNEAQLEKSRLLSDRFSAERPKGSFSTLEIQRTEQGDSAMYLCASSPPPGRTDNEQFFGPGTRLTVL.

The rearrangement joins TRBV29-1 to TRBJ2-1; TRBD1 is a possible D gene (6 bases). In germline, CDR1 is SQVTM, CDR2 ANQGSEA. Trimming stripped 3 bases from V and 5 bases from J, with 17 bases between. The CDR3 is 15 residues long. The CDR3 reads CSVEEDGTSNNEQFF. DNA of the CDR3: TGCAGCGTTGAGGAGGATGGGACATCTAACAATGAGCAGTTCTTC.

V is TRBV5-1 and J is TRBJ1-3; a weak D match, TRBD1 (5 bases). The germline V gene encodes CDR1 SGHRS and CDR2 YFSETQ. Trimming removed 4 bases from V and 0 bases from J, with 11 bases in between. The CDR3 contains 15 residues. The CDR3 protein is CASSDGTVSGNTIYF. As DNA, the CDR3 is TGCGCCAGCAGCGACGGGACTGTCTCTGGAAACACCATATATTTT.

This rearrangement joins TRBV28 to TRBJ2-5; a weak D match, TRBD1 (5 bases). The CDR3 consists of 15 residues. The germline V gene has CDR1 MDHEN and CDR2 SYDVKM. With 5 bases removed from V and 5 bases from J, the gap between germline ends came to 18 bases. CDR3 sequence (DNA): TGTGCCAGCAGTACCCGGAAAGGGGATCGCGAGACCCAGTACTTC. It specifies CASSTRKGDRETQYF.

Details on this clone: The junction and the germline gene differ at one end; a read error may be behind it. The V call is TRBV9, the J call TRBJ2-1, with D perhaps matching TRBD2 (6 bases). The germline gives CDR1 SGDLS, CDR2 YYNGEE. The CDR3 sequence is 12 residues long. Here the CDR3 DNA reads TGTGCCAGCAGTGTAGCGGACAATGAGCAGTTCTTC. It is translated as CASSVADNEQFF.